The sample holds one count of the clone carrying this T cell receptor (beta chain). Its antigen is unidentified. The germline V gene encodes CDR1 SNHLY and CDR2 FYNNEI. The V gene lost 4 bases and the J gene lost 2 bases, with 7 bases spanning the gap. The CDR3 covers 13 residues. Sequencing used immunoSEQ version 4 in survey mode. Sequencing was performed with immunoSEQ multiplex PCR; in TCRdb, only in-frame clones are kept and a portion is missing. The table shows about 20,000 clones, with about 62% occurring only once. The entry originates in a study of persistence of HIV-infected CD4 T cells. Study-wide points: Bulk TCR data could not be restricted to HIV-1-infected CMV-responding cells. CMV- and Gag-responding cells had lower TCRbeta richness than CD3/CD28-responding cells.

Overlapping HIV-1 Gag 15-mer peptides at 1 ug per peptide per mL were used. Responding CD4+ T cells were sorted by upregulation of both CD40 ligand and CD69. Inclusion required CMV-positive serology and CD4+ counts above 400 cells/uL. Anti-CD28/CD49d costimulation, CD40-blocking antibody and enfuvirtide were given to CD8-depleted PBMCs for 18 hours. The chain couples TRBV2 to TRBJ2-3; D gene ambiguous. Sequencing was performed on CD4+ T cells sorted from PBMCs after approximately 20-hour stimulation, taken from a patient who received antiretroviral therapy. The TCR comes from an adult woman with HIV who was CMV-seropositive. Here the CDR3 reads CASSGRVTDTQYF. DNA of the CDR3: TGTGCCAGCAGTGGACGGGTCACAGATACGCAGTATTTT.